These 28 T cell receptor beta chains were all obtained from the same sample, sequenced in a study of spatial heterogeneity in lung cancer. TCRdb re-called the 5' RACE reads through MiXCR, storing one row per CDR3 protein. Counted here are 39,000 or so distinct CDR3 sequences, around 7% occurring once; the ten biggest clones make up 25% to 30%. The time point was: sample taken at primary tumor resection. In each case, whole RNA from tumor, nontumor lung or frozen PBMC was sequenced unsorted. Sequences were derived from PBMCs, sampled at surgery. These receptors came from a male donor with early-stage non-small cell lung cancer.

This clonotype has ten or more counts. V is TRBV30 and J is TRBJ1-1, with D possibly matching TRBD1 (5 bases). The ends were cut back, 2 bases at V and 4 bases at J, with 11 bases in the middle. Germline V gene sequence: CDR1 GTSNPN, CDR2 SVGIG (reference sequence). The CDR3 consists of 13 residues. The CDR3 sequence: CAWSTTGGTEAFF. DNA of the CDR3: TGTGCCTGGAGTACAACGGGGGGCACTGAAGCTTTCTTT. Full variable domain (outside the CDR3, taken from reference TRBV30 and TRBJ1-1): SQTIHQWPATLVQPVGSPLSLECTVEGTSNPNLYWYRQAAGRGLQLLFYSVGIGQISSEVPQNLSASRPQDRQFILSSKKLLLSDSGFYLCAWSTTGGTEAFFGQGTRLTVV.

This clonotype was seen many times. The chain is built from TRBV12-3 or TRBV12-4 and TRBJ2-1; D gene unclear. V lost 6 bases and J 4 bases, leaving 13 bases between the germline ends. This CDR3 comprises 14 residues. The chain's CDR3 is CASRISDSYNEQFF. The CDR3 nucleotides read TGTGCCAGCAGGATTTCGGATAGTTACAATGAGCAGTTCTTC.

This clonotype was seen a few times. Its ends do not fully match the called genes, so a read error is possible. The rearrangement links TRBV7-8 to TRBJ2-5; TRBD2 might be the D (5 bases). There are 13 residues in the CDR3. In germline, CDR1 is SGHVS, CDR2 FQNEAQ. The CDR3 region is CASSLALQETQYF. The CDR3 region has the DNA TGTGCCAGCAGCCTAGCCCTTCAAGAGACCCAGTACTTC.

This sequence joins TRBV7-2 and TRBJ1-2; 8 bases agree with TRBD1. The length of the CDR3 is 14 residues. Germline V gene sequence: CDR1 SGHTA, CDR2 FQGNSA. V gave up 5 bases and J gave up 6 bases; unmatched junction bases: 8. The CDR3 spells CASSISGGMNGYTF. The CDR3 bases are TGTGCCAGCAGCATATCAGGGGGCATGAATGGCTACACCTTC.

This clonotype has a count of ten or more. The CDR3 DNA reads TGCAGCGTTGTAACCGGGACAGGGGGAATCTACGAGCAGTACTTC. It encodes CSVVTGTGGIYEQYF. The gene calls are TRBV29-1 and TRBJ2-7, with 11 positions matching TRBD1. Germline-derived CDR1 and CDR2 are SQVTM and ANQGSEA. The CDR3 is 15 amino acids. Germline trimming cut 4 bases from V and 3 bases from J; bases unmatched to any gene: 8.

This clonotype came up many times. This chain uses TRBV5-1 with TRBJ1-1; no definite D call. The CDR3 is 14 amino acids. Germline assignment: CDR1 SGHRS and CDR2 YFSETQ. V lost 1 base to trimming and J lost 1 base, with 8 bases between them. CDR3 bases: TGCGCCAGCAGCTTGTTTCCAGGGAACACTGAAGCTTTCTTT. Its translation is CASSLFPGNTEAFF.

This clonotype was observed a handful of times. This chain links TRBV5-1 with TRBJ2-1; the D gene is possibly TRBD2 (6 bases). Germline V CDR1 and CDR2: SGHRS, YFSETQ. Trimming took 2 bases from V and 7 from J, leaving 13 bases between them. The CDR3 length is 14 residues. Here the CDR3 DNA reads TGCGCCAGCAGCTTAACCGGGGGACGGAATGAGCAGTTCTTC. Translation: CASSLTGGRNEQFF.

The V call is TRBV5-1, the J call TRBJ1-5; D gene unclear. Trimming removed 0 bases at V and 1 base at J, with 8 bases between. CDR3 size: 15 residues. Germline V gene data show CDR1 as SGHRS and CDR2 as YFSETQ. This CDR3 is CASSLDWGSNQPQHF. The CDR3 nucleotides are TGCGCCAGCAGCTTGGACTGGGGAAGCAATCAGCCCCAGCATTTT.

This clonotype was detected many times. The chain couples TRBV7-3 to TRBJ2-1, with D perhaps TRBD1 or TRBD2 (5 bases each). The germline V gene encodes CDR1 SGHTA and CDR2 FQGTGA. V shed 3 bases and J shed 8 bases, with 17 bases lying between them. The CDR3 length is 15 residues. The CDR3 reads CASSLRGSLLDEQFF. Written as DNA, the CDR3 is TGTGCCAGCAGCTTGAGGGGTTCCCTCTTGGATGAGCAGTTCTTC.

At least ten counts were recorded for this clonotype. The rearrangement uses TRBV5-1 and TRBJ1-2, with a possible D match to TRBD1 (5 bases). Germline assignment: CDR1 SGHRS and CDR2 YFSETQ. The CDR3 has 14 amino acids. Trimming removed 6 bases from V and 8 bases from J, with 20 bases in between. The CDR3: CASNWETAARGYTF. DNA of the CDR3: TGCGCCAGCAATTGGGAGACAGCCGCTAGGGGCTACACCTTC.

At least ten counts were recorded for this clonotype. The CDR3 DNA reads as TGTGCCACTGGGCTAGCGGGAGAAGGGGAGCAGTACGTC. Translation gives CATGLAGEGEQYV. The rearrangement links TRBV10-3 to TRBJ2-7; 10 bases are shared with TRBD2. In germline, CDR1 is ENHRY, CDR2 SYGVKD. CDR3 size: 13 residues. Unmatched junction bases numbered 10, after V lost 10 bases and J lost 7 bases.

V usage is TRBV3-1 and J usage is TRBJ2-5; TRBD2 matches 11 bases. The CDR3 sequence is 19 residues long. The ends lost 2 bases at V and 1 base at J; junction bases unmatched: 12. Germline values: CDR1 LGHDT, CDR2 YNNKEL (reference sequence). The chain's CDR3 is CASSQFRVAGGLPQETQYF. Here the CDR3 DNA reads TGTGCCAGCAGCCAATTTCGGGTAGCGGGGGGGCTCCCCCAAGAGACCCAGTACTTC.

This clonotype was seen repeatedly, ten times or more. The rearrangement links TRBV10-3 to TRBJ2-1, with TRBD2 identical over 13 bases. V dropped 5 bases and J dropped 6; count of bases not matched to a gene: 4. Germline loops: CDR1 ENHRY, CDR2 SYGVKD. This CDR3 has 15 amino acids. The DNA of the CDR3 is TGTGCCATCAGTTTGGGACTAGCGGGAAGCAATGAGCAGTTCTTC. Translating gives CAISLGLAGSNEQFF.

This clonotype was seen a few times. The junction departs from germline at one end; a sequencing error may be responsible. The chain couples TRBV7-3 to TRBJ2-1, with 15 bases matching TRBD2. Looked up from germline, CDR1 is SGHTA and CDR2 is FQGTGA. CDR3 length equals 19 residues. The CDR3 nucleotides read TGTGTCAGCAGCTTCTGGGGACTAGCGGGAGGAGGGGCCTACAATGAGCAGTTCTTC. Its translation: CVSSFWGLAGGGAYNEQFF.

This clonotype was counted only a few times. The chain is built from TRBV19 and TRBJ1-1, with no clear D. Germline V gene data show CDR1 as LNHDA and CDR2 as SQIVND (reference sequence). V lost 7 bases, J lost 5 bases, and 14 bases lay in between. CDR3 length: 13 amino acids. The CDR3, as DNA: TGTGCCAGTATCCCTCGGGTGGGGACTGAAGCTTTCTTT. This sequence encodes CASIPRVGTEAFF.

The chain uses TRBV6-5 and TRBJ2-3, with 7 bases identical to TRBD2. The CDR3 spans 14 residues. V shed 4 bases and J 8 bases; nucleotides not matched to a gene: 9. The germline gives CDR1 MNHEY, CDR2 SVGAGI. This CDR3 reads CASSFNPGGGTQYF. CDR3 in DNA: TGTGCCAGCAGTTTTAATCCGGGCGGGGGTACGCAGTATTTT.

The chain recombines TRBV12-3 or TRBV12-4 with TRBJ1-5; TRBD1 matches 7 bases. Losses at the gene ends were 5 bases for V and 4 bases for J; bases not matched to a gene: 8. The CDR3 loop spans 15 amino acids. CDR3 residues: CASSQTTGRNQPQHF. CDR3 coding DNA: TGTGCCAGCAGTCAGACGACAGGGAGGAATCAGCCCCAGCATTTT.

The chain uses TRBV7-2 and TRBJ2-1; D is ambiguous. CDR3 length equals 13 residues. Germline V lookup: CDR1 SGHTA, CDR2 FQGNSA. With 6 bases removed from V and 3 bases from J, the gap between germline ends came to 9 bases. The CDR3 loop reads CASSQPGYNEQFF. The CDR3 DNA is TGTGCCAGCAGTCAACCCGGCTACAATGAGCAGTTCTTC. The variable domain in full, with the rest retrieved from reference TRBV7-2 and TRBJ2-1, is GAGVSQSPSNKVTEKGKDVELRCDPISGHTALYWYRQSLGQGLEFLIYFQGNSAPDKSGLPSDRFSAERTGGSVSTLTIQRTQQEDSAVYLCASSQPGYNEQFFGPGTRLTVL.

The table lists this clonotype with many counts. This chain joins TRBV15 and TRBJ1-2, with a weak D call TRBD1 (6 bases). This CDR3 has 13 residues. The V gene's germline CDR1 is LNHNV and CDR2 YYDKDF (reference sequence). V was cut by 3 bases and J by 8 bases, with 13 bases left in between. CDR3 DNA: TGTGCCACCAGCAGGACAGGTGCCGAAGGCTACACCTTC. Its protein product is CATSRTGAEGYTF.

The genes are TRBV5-1 and TRBJ1-4; D call uncertain. Germline CDR1 is SGHRS and CDR2 is YFSETQ. V shed 4 bases and J shed 6 bases, with 13 bases lying between them. This CDR3 spans 14 amino acids. This CDR3 reads CASSASGADEKLFF. For the CDR3, the DNA is TGCGCCAGCAGCGCATCGGGAGCTGATGAAAAACTGTTTTTT.

This clonotype was observed many times. The gene calls are TRBV29-1 and TRBJ2-5; D not certain. The CDR3 covers 13 residues. Trimming pared 7 bases from V and 0 bases from J, leaving 12 bases between. Per the germline V gene, CDR1 is SQVTM and CDR2 is ANQGSEA. The CDR3: CSGNYLYQETQYF. The CDR3 region has the DNA TGCAGCGGGAACTATCTGTACCAAGAGACCCAGTACTTC.

This clonotype was detected ten times or more. The rearrangement joins TRBV25-1 to TRBJ2-3, with D unresolved. The ends were cut back, 2 bases at V and 0 bases at J, with 9 bases in the middle. Germline-derived CDR1 and CDR2 are MGHDK and SYGVNS. The length of the CDR3 is 15 residues. The CDR3 spells CASSEMAGSTDTQYF. CDR3 DNA: TGTGCCAGCAGTGAAATGGCAGGCAGCACAGATACGCAGTATTTT.

This clonotype was counted ten times or more. V is TRBV19 and J is TRBJ2-3, with 8 bases that match TRBD2. Germline CDR1 LNHDA, CDR2 SQIVND (reference sequence). The V gene end was trimmed by 5 bases and the J gene end by 5 bases; junction bases not matched to a gene: 15. The CDR3 covers 17 residues. CDR3 DNA sequence: TGTGCCAGTAGTGTTTACCATAGCGGGGATGGTGGAGATACGCAGTATTTT. It is translated as CASSVYHSGDGGDTQYF.

The sample holds many counts of this clonotype. The chain combines TRBV3-2 with TRBJ2-1. TRBV3-2 is labeled a pseudogene. This CDR3 region has 14 residues. CDR3 nucleotide sequence: TGTGCCAGCGAGGACAGGGGCTTCTACAATGAGCAGTTCTTC. Translated, it gives CASEDRGFYNEQFF.

The rearrangement uses TRBV5-1 and TRBJ2-7; D possibly corresponds to TRBD1 (6 bases). CDR3 length: 14 residues. Germline-derived CDR1 and CDR2 are SGHRS and YFSETQ. The V end lost 4 bases, the J end lost 0 bases, and 11 bases lay between the germline ends. The CDR3 DNA reads as TGCGCCAGCAGCACGGACAGTTTCTCCTACGAGCAGTACTTC. Translating gives CASSTDSFSYEQYF.

This clonotype showed up many times. J is TRBJ1-1 and V is TRBV7-9; no clear D gene. Trimming took off 7 bases at V and 3 bases at J, with 15 bases between the two ends. The CDR3 totals 14 residues. Germline V lookup: CDR1 SEHNR, CDR2 FQNEAQ (reference sequence). CDR3 protein: CASTLGQSYTEAFF. The CDR3 DNA sequence: TGTGCCAGCACTCTAGGTCAGAGCTACACTGAAGCTTTCTTT.

The table lists this clonotype with many counts. The V call is TRBV19, the J call TRBJ1-5; no reliable D call. Germline-derived CDR1 and CDR2 are LNHDA and SQIVND (reference sequence). Trimming pared 3 bases from V and 0 bases from J, leaving 9 bases between. This CDR3 contains 15 residues. The CDR3 bases are TGTGCCAGTAGTATTGGCTCTTATAGCAATCAGCCCCAGCATTTT. It codes for CASSIGSYSNQPQHF. Together with reference TRBV19 and TRBJ1-5, the CDR3 gives the full variable domain: DGGITQSPKYLFRKEGQNVTLSCEQNLNHDAMYWYRQDPGQGLRLIYYSQIVNDFQKGDIAEGYSVSREKKESFPLTVTSAQKNPTAFYLCASSIGSYSNQPQHFGDGTRLSIL.

The chain links TRBV6-5 to TRBJ2-6; D is undetermined. The CDR3 spans 15 residues. Trimming took off 2 bases at V and 0 bases at J, with 5 bases between the two ends. Germline V gene lookup returns CDR1 MNHEY and CDR2 SVGAGI. DNA of the CDR3: TGTGCCAGCAGTTACGCTCACTCTGGGGCCAACGTCCTGACTTTC. The encoded protein is CASSYAHSGANVLTF.